One T cell receptor (beta chain) is described in this entry. Its matching antigen is unknown. Running of the v3.0 immunoSEQ assay took place at survey level. Clones were read by immunoSEQ multiplex PCR, and TCRdb kept only the in-frame ones, dropping some. The sample holds roughly 18,000 clones, about 81% seen once. The data stem from a study of long-term antiretroviral therapy in people with HIV. The study, taken as a whole, reports: Repertoires with HIV possessed tighter CDR3 length spans than those of controls.

Trimming removed 2 bases from V and 3 bases from J, with 10 bases in between. The CDR3 sequence is 13 residues long. The germline V gene has CDR1 GTSNPN and CDR2 SVGIG (reference sequence). The source was unsorted PBMCs, collected 0.9 years after starting antiretroviral therapy. This chain uses TRBV30 with TRBJ2-5; D perhaps matches TRBD1 (5 bases). The TCR sequence derives from a man in his late teens or twenties with HIV. As DNA, the CDR3 is TGTGCCTGGAGTCAAACAGGAAAAGAGACCCAGTACTTC. Translated, it gives CAWSQTGKETQYF.